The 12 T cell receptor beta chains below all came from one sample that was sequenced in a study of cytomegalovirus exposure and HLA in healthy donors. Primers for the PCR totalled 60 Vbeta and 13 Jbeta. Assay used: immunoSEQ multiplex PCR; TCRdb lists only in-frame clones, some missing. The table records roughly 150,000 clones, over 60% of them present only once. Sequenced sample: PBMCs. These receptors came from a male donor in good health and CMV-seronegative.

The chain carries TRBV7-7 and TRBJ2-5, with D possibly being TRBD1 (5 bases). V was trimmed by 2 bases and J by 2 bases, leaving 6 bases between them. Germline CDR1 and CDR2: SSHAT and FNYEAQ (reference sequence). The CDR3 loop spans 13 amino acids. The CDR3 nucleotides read TGTGCCAGCAGCTTAAGGGGTCAAGAGACCCAGTACTTC. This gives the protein CASSLRGQETQYF.

The CDR3 coding sequence is TGCGCCAGCAGCAAAGGGACTAGCATTGAAGAGACCCAGTACTTC. It encodes CASSKGTSIEETQYF. The chain has TRBV5-1 and TRBJ2-5; 9 bases align to TRBD2. The V and J ends lost 4 bases and 3 bases, in that order; junction bases with no gene match: 7. Germline-derived CDR1 and CDR2 are SGHRS and YFSETQ. This CDR3 contains 15 residues.

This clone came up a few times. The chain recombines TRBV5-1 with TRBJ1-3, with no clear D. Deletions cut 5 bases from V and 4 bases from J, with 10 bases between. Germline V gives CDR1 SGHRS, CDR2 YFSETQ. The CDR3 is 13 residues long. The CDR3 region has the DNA TGCGCCAGCAGGCGCAATGAGGGAAACACCATATATTTT. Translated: CASRRNEGNTIYF.

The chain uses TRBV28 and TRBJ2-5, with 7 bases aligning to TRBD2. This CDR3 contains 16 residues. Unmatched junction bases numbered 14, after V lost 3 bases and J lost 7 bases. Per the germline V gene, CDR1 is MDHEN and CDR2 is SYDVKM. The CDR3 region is CASSLSGGGTAGTQYF. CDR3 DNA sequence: TGTGCCAGCAGTTTGTCTGGGGGAGGGACTGCGGGGACCCAGTACTTC.

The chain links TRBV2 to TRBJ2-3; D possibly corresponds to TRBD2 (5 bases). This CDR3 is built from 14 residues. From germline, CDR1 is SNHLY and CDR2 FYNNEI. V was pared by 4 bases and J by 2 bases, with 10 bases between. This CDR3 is CASSVYRDTDTQYF. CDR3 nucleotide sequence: TGTGCCAGCAGTGTATACCGGGACACAGATACGCAGTATTTT.

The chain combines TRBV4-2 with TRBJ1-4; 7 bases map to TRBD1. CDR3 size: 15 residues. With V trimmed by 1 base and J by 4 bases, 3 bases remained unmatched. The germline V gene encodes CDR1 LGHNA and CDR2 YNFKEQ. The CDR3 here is CASSQGDRVNEKLFF. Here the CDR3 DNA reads TGTGCCAGCAGCCAAGGGGACAGAGTTAATGAAAAACTGTTTTTT.

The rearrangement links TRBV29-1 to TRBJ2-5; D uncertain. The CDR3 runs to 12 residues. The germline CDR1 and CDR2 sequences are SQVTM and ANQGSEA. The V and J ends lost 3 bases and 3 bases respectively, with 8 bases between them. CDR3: CSVEPLEETQYF. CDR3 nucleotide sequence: TGCAGCGTTGAGCCGCTAGAAGAGACCCAGTACTTC.

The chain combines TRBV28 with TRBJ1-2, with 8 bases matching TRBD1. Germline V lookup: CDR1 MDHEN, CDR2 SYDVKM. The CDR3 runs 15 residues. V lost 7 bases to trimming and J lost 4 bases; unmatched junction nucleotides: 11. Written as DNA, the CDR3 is TGTGCCAGCATCCTGGGCCTCGGACAGGGCTATGGCTACACCTTC. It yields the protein CASILGLGQGYGYTF.

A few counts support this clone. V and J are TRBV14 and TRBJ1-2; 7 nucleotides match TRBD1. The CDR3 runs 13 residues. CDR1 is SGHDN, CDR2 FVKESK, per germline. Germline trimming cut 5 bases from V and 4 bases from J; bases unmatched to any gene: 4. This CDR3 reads CASSEGQTYGYTF. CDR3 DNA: TGTGCCAGCAGCGAGGGACAGACCTATGGCTACACCTTC.

The CDR3 sequence: CASSARGPLTYEQYF. The DNA for the CDR3 is TGTGCCAGCAGCGCTAGGGGGCCCTTAACCTACGAGCAGTACTTC. The J gene is TRBJ2-7, the V gene TRBV9; 7 nucleotides agree with TRBD1. CDR3 size: 15 residues. Trimming removed 3 bases from V and 2 bases from J; junction bases left unmatched: 8. CDR1 and CDR2 (germline): SGDLS, YYNGEE.

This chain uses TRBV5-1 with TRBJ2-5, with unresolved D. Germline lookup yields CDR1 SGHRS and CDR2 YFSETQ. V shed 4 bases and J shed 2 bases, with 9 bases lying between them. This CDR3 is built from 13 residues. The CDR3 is CASSLGGQETQYF. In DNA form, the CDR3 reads TGCGCCAGCAGCCTGGGCGGACAAGAGACCCAGTACTTC.

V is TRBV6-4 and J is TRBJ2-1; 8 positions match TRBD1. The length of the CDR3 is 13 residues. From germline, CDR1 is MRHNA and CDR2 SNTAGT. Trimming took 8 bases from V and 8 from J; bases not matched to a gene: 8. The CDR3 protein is CASARTGRDEQFF. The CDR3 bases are TGTGCCAGCGCCAGGACAGGGCGGGATGAGCAGTTCTTC.